Each of the 24 T cell receptor beta chains below was sequenced from the same sample in a study of T cells in Graves' hyperthyroidism and ophthalmopathy. Amplification targeted TCR beta CDR3 regions from RNA transcripts. A set of HTBI primers served as the primers for a first-round RT-PCR of the TCR CDR3. A single record per CDR3 protein comes from TCRdb applying MiXCR to the multiplex PCR reads. The table lists roughly 500,000 distinct CDR3 sequences, about 43% of them singletons, with under 20% in the top ten. Sequences were obtained from peripheral blood or thyroid tissue (not recorded which). All receptors come from an adult woman with Graves' disease, either hyperthyroidism or ophthalmopathy (not recorded which).

This clonotype appeared many times. The rearrangement uses TRBV29-1 and TRBJ2-2, with D unresolved. The V and J ends lost 4 bases and 4 bases respectively, with 10 bases between them. The germline gives CDR1 SQVTM, CDR2 ANQGSEA. CDR3 length: 13 amino acids. The CDR3 loop is CSVAKGFTGELFF. CDR3 nucleotide sequence: TGCAGCGTTGCAAAGGGATTCACCGGGGAGCTGTTTTTT.

The rearrangement uses TRBV28 and TRBJ1-4; 7 positions agree with TRBD1. After removal of 0 bases from V and 8 bases from J, the junction contained 3 bases not matched to a gene. CDR1 is MDHEN and CDR2 is SYDVKM in the germline V gene. The CDR3 extends over 14 amino acids. The CDR3 bases are TGTGCCAGCAGTTTATGGCCAGGGGGGGAAAAACTGTTTTTT. This translates into CASSLWPGGEKLFF.

This clonotype was seen repeatedly, ten times or more. The chain joins TRBV18 to TRBJ1-2; 8 bases are a match to TRBD1. Trimming took 5 bases from V and 9 from J; bases not matched to a gene: 5. The germline V gene has CDR1 KGHSH and CDR2 LQKENI. This CDR3 region has 12 residues. The CDR3, as DNA: TGTGCCAGCTCATCAGACAGGGGTAGCTACACCTTC. Its protein is CASSSDRGSYTF.

The table lists this clonotype with many counts. The chain joins TRBV12-3 or TRBV12-4 to TRBJ2-7, with D perhaps given as TRBD1 or TRBD2 (6 bases each). The CDR3 is 15 residues long. V was cut by 2 bases and J by 2 bases, with 13 bases left in between. CDR3 DNA sequence: TGTGCCAGCAGTTTATTAGGGGGGCCGACCTACGAGCAGTACTTC. As protein: CASSLLGGPTYEQYF.

The chain couples TRBV30 to TRBJ1-5; the D gene is possibly TRBD1 (6 bases). The CDR3 is made up of 13 amino acids. Trimming shortened V by 3 bases and J by 1 base, and 7 bases separated the two germline ends. Per the germline V gene, CDR1 is GTSNPN and CDR2 is SVGIG (reference sequence). The CDR3 protein is CAWRGASNQPQHF. In nucleotides, the CDR3 is TGTGCCTGGAGGGGGGCGAGCAATCAGCCCCAGCATTTT.

The chain has TRBV2 and TRBJ1-5, with a weak D call TRBD1 (5 bases). CDR1 and CDR2 from the germline V gene are SNHLY and FYNNEI. Trimming took 8 bases from V and 1 from J, leaving 12 bases between them. The CDR3 loop spans 14 amino acids. The CDR3 reads CASSGVQSNQPQHF. In DNA, the CDR3 is TGTGCCAGCTCGGGGGTTCAGAGCAATCAGCCCCAGCATTTT.

This clonotype occurred many times. The J gene is TRBJ1-1, the V gene TRBV4-2; TRBD1 might be the D (5 bases). The V and J ends lost 4 bases and 1 base respectively, with 19 bases between them. This CDR3 has 17 residues. Germline CDR1 LGHNA, CDR2 YNFKEQ. As DNA, the CDR3 is TGTGCCAGCAGCCGCGTATATCTGGGGACGGCGAACACTGAAGCTTTCTTT. It encodes CASSRVYLGTANTEAFF.

The table lists this clonotype with many counts. The chain joins TRBV7-9 to TRBJ1-4; D not resolved. Germline V CDR1 and CDR2: SEHNR, FQNEAQ (reference sequence). This CDR3 contains 15 residues. Trimming stripped 3 bases from V and 6 bases from J, with 14 bases between. The CDR3 sequence: CASSFPTWYDEKLFF. The CDR3 DNA sequence: TGTGCCAGCAGCTTCCCAACATGGTACGATGAAAAACTGTTTTTT.

This clonotype was recorded at least ten times. The chain uses TRBV7-9 and TRBJ1-1; D is uncertain. The CDR3 contains 13 residues. Looked up from germline, CDR1 is SEHNR and CDR2 is FQNEAQ (reference sequence). V was cut by 7 bases and J by 1 base, with 10 bases left in between. The CDR3, as DNA: TGTGCCAGCACCGCGGTTGAGAACACTGAAGCTTTCTTT. It encodes CASTAVENTEAFF.

About this clonotype: This may be a read error, as it is one base from a much larger clone. This rearrangement joins TRBV11-2 to TRBJ2-7, with 7 bases fitting TRBD2. Germline CDR1 is SGHAT and CDR2 is FQNNGV. V lost 5 bases and J lost 1; bases outside the gene matches: 14. CDR3 length equals 17 residues. CDR3 amino acids: CASSPREGPRFSYEQYF. In DNA, the CDR3 is TGTGCCAGCAGCCCAAGGGAGGGTCCTAGGTTTTCCTACGAGCAGTACTTC.

This clonotype has just one count. This rearrangement joins TRBV29-1 to TRBJ2-5; possibly TRBD2 for D (6 bases). Looked up from germline, CDR1 is SQVTM and CDR2 is ANQGSEA. This CDR3 has 12 residues. V was clipped by 8 bases and J by 5 bases, with 15 bases between them. The CDR3 sequence is CSRVRGWETQYF. In nucleotides, the CDR3 is TGCAGCAGAGTTCGGGGGTGGGAGACCCAGTACTTC. Full variable domain (remainder filled in from reference TRBV29-1 and TRBJ2-5): SAVISQKPSRDICQRGTSLTIQCQVDSQVTMMFWYRQQPGQSLTLIATANQGSEATYESGFVIDKFPISRPNLTFSTLTVSNMSPEDSSIYLCSRVRGWETQYFGPGTRLLVL.

At least ten counts were recorded for this clonotype. This chain uses TRBV7-6 with TRBJ2-5; 10 bases line up with TRBD2. Trimming took 7 bases from V and 5 from J; bases not matched to a gene: 7. The CDR3 has 14 residues. Germline lookup yields CDR1 SGHVS and CDR2 FNYEAQ. CDR3 DNA sequence: TGTGCCAGCAACCCTAGCGGGAGTGGGGAGACCCAGTACTTC. Its translation: CASNPSGSGETQYF.

This chain joins TRBV5-1 and TRBJ2-6; unclear D gene. V was pared by 0 bases and J by 4 bases, with 2 bases between. The CDR3 is 13 amino acids. Germline lookup yields CDR1 SGHRS and CDR2 YFSETQ. CDR3 nucleotides: TGCGCCAGCAGCTTGGAAGGGGCCAACGTCCTGACTTTC. Translation: CASSLEGANVLTF.

Many counts were recorded for this clonotype. V and J are TRBV7-8 and TRBJ2-5, with 10 positions matching TRBD2. Trimming took 8 bases from V and 2 from J; bases not matched to a gene: 8. The CDR3 consists of 15 residues. Germline CDR1 reads SGHVS; CDR2 reads FQNEAQ. The CDR3 sequence: CASCGLAELQETQYF. CDR3 nucleotide sequence: TGTGCCAGCTGCGGACTAGCGGAGCTACAAGAGACCCAGTACTTC.

In this sample, this clonotype turned up many times. The chain links TRBV15 to TRBJ2-7; TRBD1 might be the D (5 bases). Germline-derived CDR1 and CDR2 are LNHNV and YYDKDF (reference sequence). The CDR3 consists of 15 residues. The V gene lost 0 bases and the J gene lost 6 bases, with 15 bases spanning the gap. This CDR3 reads CATSRDSGKPAEQYF. CDR3 bases: TGTGCCACCAGCAGAGATTCAGGGAAACCGGCCGAGCAGTACTTC.

This clonotype appeared a few times. The chain joins TRBV10-1 to TRBJ2-3, with 10 positions matching TRBD2. Trimming cost V 2 bases and J 2 bases; bases outside gene matches: 4. CDR3 size: 16 residues. Germline loops: CDR1 WNHNN, CDR2 SYGVQD (reference sequence). The CDR3 region is CASSELAGEITDTQYF. DNA of the CDR3: TGCGCCAGCAGTGAGCTAGCGGGAGAAATCACAGATACGCAGTATTTT.

The chain couples TRBV29-1 to TRBJ2-5; the D is unclear. The CDR3 has 12 residues. V gave up 3 bases and J gave up 2 bases, with 7 bases separating them. From germline, CDR1 is SQVTM and CDR2 ANQGSEA. CDR3 in DNA: TGCAGCGTTGATGGTCCGCAAGAGACCCAGTACTTC. Translating gives CSVDGPQETQYF.

This clonotype came up many times. The chain uses TRBV28 and TRBJ2-5, with unresolved D. Per the germline V gene, CDR1 is MDHEN and CDR2 is SYDVKM. The V gene lost 3 bases and the J gene lost 0 bases, with 11 bases spanning the gap. The CDR3 runs 15 residues. DNA of the CDR3: TGTGCCAGCAGTTTCCGACGGCCCTACCAAGAGACCCAGTACTTC. Amino acids: CASSFRRPYQETQYF.

This clonotype showed up many times. The V and J genes are TRBV7-8 and TRBJ2-7; D is unclear. This CDR3 has 14 amino acids. CDR1 and CDR2 (germline): SGHVS, FQNEAQ. Trimming removed 1 base from V and 0 bases from J, with 7 bases in between. CDR3 sequence: CASSLETVSYEQYF. Written as DNA, the CDR3 is TGTGCCAGCAGCTTAGAGACGGTCTCCTACGAGCAGTACTTC.

The chain employs TRBV2 and TRBJ2-5; the D gene is possibly TRBD2 (6 bases). Germline CDR1 SNHLY, CDR2 FYNNEI. With 2 bases removed from V and 2 bases from J, the gap between germline ends came to 12 bases. The CDR3 runs 15 residues. CDR3 nucleotide sequence: TGTGCCAGCAGTGAACGCGGGAACCTTCAAGAGACCCAGTACTTC. Residues: CASSERGNLQETQYF.

About this clonotype: This is likely a read error, given that the CDR3 carries no conserved phenylalanine or tryptophan at its end. V is TRBV12-3 or TRBV12-4 and J is TRBJ1-1; no clear D. There are 13 residues in the CDR3. Deletions cut 4 bases from V and 0 bases from J, with 6 bases between. CDR3: CASSSSMNTEAFL. Here the CDR3 DNA reads TGTGCCAGCAGTTCTTCAATGAACACTGAAGCTTTCCTT.

This clonotype was counted ten times or more. V gene TRBV27 combines with J gene TRBJ1-2; weak D call: TRBD1 (6 bases). V dropped 5 bases and J dropped 4 bases, with 20 bases sitting between them. This CDR3 is built from 16 residues. Germline V gene sequence: CDR1 MNHEY, CDR2 SMNVEV (reference sequence). CDR3 coding DNA: TGTGCCAGCAGTGCTAGGACAGTCCCCTCGACCTATGGCTACACCTTC. Translated: CASSARTVPSTYGYTF.

The chain couples TRBV2 to TRBJ1-1; tentative D call: TRBD1 (5 bases). There are 14 residues in the CDR3. With 4 bases removed from V and 11 bases from J, the gap between germline ends came to 20 bases. CDR1 and CDR2 (germline): SNHLY, FYNNEI. As DNA, the CDR3 is TGTGCCAGCAGTGTCCTGAGCCGGTCCGAGGGGGCTTTCTTT. Its protein product is CASSVLSRSEGAFF.

The chain uses TRBV7-2 and TRBJ2-5; D may be TRBD2 (5 bases). Trimming shortened V by 7 bases and J by 2 bases, and 20 bases separated the two germline ends. In germline, CDR1 is SGHTA, CDR2 FQGNSA. This CDR3 is 16 amino acids long. Here the CDR3 reads CASTERVGVGQETQYF. CDR3 coding DNA: TGTGCCAGCACCGAAAGGGTGGGAGTCGGACAAGAGACCCAGTACTTC.